Included here is one T cell receptor beta chain sequence, with context. From germline, CDR1 is MNHEY and CDR2 SMNVEV (reference sequence). The CDR3 consists of 15 residues. The germline V and J ends were trimmed by 5 bases and 0 bases, with 10 bases remaining between them. This sample is part of a study of control samples from healthy donors and cancer patients. Some clones are missing from TCRdb's copy, which holds only in-frame ones; the method was immunoSEQ multiplex PCR. The sample yields 250,000 to 300,000 clones, almost 85% seen once. This sequence joins TRBV27 and TRBJ2-2; no reliable D call. Sequenced: PBMCs. This TCR derives from an older woman with lung cancer. The CDR3 bases are TGTGCCAGCAGTCTGACTTTTTCGAACACCGGGGAGCTGTTTTTT. This sequence encodes CASSLTFSNTGELFF.